The 21 T cell receptor beta chains reported below all come from one sample, sequenced in a study of shared clonotypes between healthy human individuals. This table comes from immunoSEQ multiplex PCR, and its TCRdb copy is limited to in-frame clones, with some not included. The profile shows approximately 1.5 million clones, approximately 98.5% of them singletons. Sequenced material: naive CD4+ T cells sorted from blood. As for subset: CD45RA+ positively selected. These receptor sequences come from a man younger than 45 in good health.

Points on this clone: In the same sample, other DNA sequences code for this CDR3. The chain joins TRBV5-1 to TRBJ2-1; the D is unclear. V dropped 0 bases and J dropped 0 bases, with 7 bases sitting between them. Germline V gene lookup returns CDR1 SGHRS and CDR2 YFSETQ. The CDR3 covers 15 residues. Written as DNA, the CDR3 is TGCGCCAGCAGCTTGGATGAGAGCTCCTACAATGAGCAGTTCTTC. It encodes CASSLDESSYNEQFF.

This sequence joins TRBV28 and TRBJ2-1; 7 nucleotides match TRBD1. V lost 4 bases and J lost 4; bases outside the gene matches: 4. The CDR3 runs 14 residues. CDR1 is MDHEN and CDR2 is SYDVKM in the germline V gene. CDR3: CASSYGTAYNEQFF. CDR3 in DNA: TGTGCCAGCAGTTACGGGACAGCTTACAATGAGCAGTTCTTC.

The table lists this clone with a count of one. The chain links TRBV29-1 to TRBJ2-5, with D unclear. The V end lost 4 bases, the J end lost 3 bases, and 9 bases lay between the germline ends. From germline, CDR1 is SQVTM and CDR2 ANQGSEA. The CDR3 consists of 12 residues. CDR3 in amino acids: CSVVQVKETQYF. The CDR3 nucleotides are TGCAGCGTTGTGCAGGTGAAAGAGACCCAGTACTTC.

The rearrangement links TRBV5-4 to TRBJ2-1; D gene uncertain. V was clipped by 0 bases and J by 4 bases, with 14 bases between them. Germline CDR1 reads SGHNT; CDR2 reads YYREEE (reference sequence). The CDR3 length is 16 residues. CDR3 sequence (DNA): TGTGCCAGCAGCTTGGATGTGACAAGGGCTTACAATGAGCAGTTCTTC. Translating it yields CASSLDVTRAYNEQFF.

V and J are TRBV7-2 and TRBJ2-5, with D perhaps matching TRBD1 (5 bases). Between the trimmed V and J ends, which lost 0 bases and 2 bases, there was a span of 10 bases. This CDR3 is 15 amino acids long. Germline values: CDR1 SGHTA, CDR2 FQGNSA. In DNA, the CDR3 is TGTGCCAGCAGCTTAGCAGGCAGGGTTCAAGAGACCCAGTACTTC. Its translation is CASSLAGRVQETQYF.

The gene calls are TRBV4-2 and TRBJ2-7, with TRBD2 identical over 9 bases. Looked up from germline, CDR1 is LGHNA and CDR2 is YNFKEQ. This CDR3 contains 17 residues. The trim removed 4 bases at V and 5 bases at J, leaving 15 bases unmatched. DNA of the CDR3: TGTGCCAGCAGCCGAGGGGGTGAGGCGGGAGGGCCCCACGAGCAGTACTTC. As protein: CASSRGGEAGGPHEQYF.

DNA for the CDR3: TGCGCCAGCAGCAGAGGTTCTAGCGGGATAACCACCGGGGAGCTGTTTTTT. As protein: CASSRGSSGITTGELFF. The rearrangement links TRBV5-1 to TRBJ2-2; 9 nucleotides align to TRBD2. Unmatched junction bases numbered 11, after V lost 4 bases and J lost 4 bases. CDR3 length equals 17 residues. From germline, CDR1 is SGHRS and CDR2 YFSETQ.

A remark on this clone: Other DNA variants within this sample encode the same CDR3. The chain uses TRBV19 and TRBJ2-1, with TRBD2 matching 11 bases. This CDR3 spans 16 amino acids. Germline V gene sequence: CDR1 LNHDA, CDR2 SQIVND (reference sequence). V lost 3 bases to trimming and J lost 4 bases; unmatched junction nucleotides: 5. The CDR3 is CASSIRGTSGYNEQFF. In nucleotides, the CDR3 is TGTGCCAGTAGTATCCGCGGGACTAGCGGTTACAATGAGCAGTTCTTC. The complete variable domain, with remaining parts taken from reference TRBV19 and TRBJ2-1, reads DGGITQSPKYLFRKEGQNVTLSCEQNLNHDAMYWYRQDPGQGLRLIYYSQIVNDFQKGDIAEGYSVSREKKESFPLTVTSAQKNPTAFYLCASSIRGTSGYNEQFFGPGTRLTVL.

This chain connects TRBV21-1 to TRBJ2-7; the D call in the table, TRBD1, was not verified against the DNA. TRBV21-1 is annotated as a pseudogene. This CDR3 has 18 amino acids. CDR3 in DNA: TGTGCCAGCAGCAAAGCCCACCCGGGGACATCGAGCTCCTACGAGCAGTACTTC. Translated: CASSKAHPGTSSSYEQYF.

This sequence joins TRBV6-5 and TRBJ1-2; D not resolved. The CDR3 spans 15 residues. Trimming took off 6 bases at V and 5 bases at J, with 19 bases between the two ends. Germline CDR1 is MNHEY and CDR2 is SVGAGI. The CDR3: CASSKIGWADYGYTF. CDR3 coding DNA: TGTGCCAGCAGCAAAATAGGTTGGGCGGATTATGGCTACACCTTC.

The chain couples TRBV28 to TRBJ2-1, with TRBD1 matching 8 bases. From germline, CDR1 is MDHEN and CDR2 SYDVKM. The CDR3 has 14 residues. V trimming: 11 bases; J trimming: 5 bases; junction bases outside the gene matches: 11. The CDR3: CAVRSGQADNEQFF. The CDR3, as DNA: TGTGCCGTAAGATCGGGACAGGCGGACAATGAGCAGTTCTTC. Full variable domain (rest looked up from reference TRBV28 and TRBJ2-1): DVKVTQSSRYLVKRTGEKVFLECVQDMDHENMFWYRQDPGLGLRLIYFSYDVKMKEKGDIPEGYSVSREKKERFSLILESASTNQTSMYLCAVRSGQADNEQFFGPGTRLTVL.

The chain links TRBV29-1 to TRBJ2-1, with D possibly called TRBD1 or TRBD2 (5 bases each). This CDR3 is built from 12 residues. Germline lookup yields CDR1 SQVTM and CDR2 ANQGSEA. Deletions cut 6 bases from V and 9 bases from J, with 15 bases between. For the CDR3, the DNA is TGCAGCGTCGGGGCGGGTCTCACTGAGCAGTTCTTC. Protein sequence: CSVGAGLTEQFF.

The rearrangement uses TRBV6-1 and TRBJ1-2; D is undetermined. The CDR3 is made up of 15 amino acids. Germline values: CDR1 MNHNS, CDR2 SASEGT. The V end lost 5 bases, the J end lost 4 bases, and 17 bases lay between the germline ends. This CDR3 is CASSPYAGSSYGYTF. CDR3 bases: TGTGCCAGCAGTCCCTATGCCGGGAGTTCCTATGGCTACACCTTC.

The chain uses TRBV28 and TRBJ2-1, with 14 bases fitting TRBD2. This CDR3 region has 16 residues. Germline V lookup: CDR1 MDHEN, CDR2 SYDVKM. The V gene end was trimmed by 5 bases and the J gene end by 4 bases; junction bases not matched to a gene: 4. Here the CDR3 reads CASSPRLAGGYNEQFF. The CDR3 bases are TGTGCCAGCAGTCCAAGACTAGCGGGAGGGTACAATGAGCAGTTCTTC.

This chain connects TRBV27 to TRBJ2-7; no reliable D call. This CDR3 is 15 amino acids long. Germline CDR1 reads MNHEY; CDR2 reads SMNVEV (reference sequence). The germline V and J ends were trimmed by 3 bases and 4 bases, with 16 bases remaining between them. CDR3: CASSLRSPVLYEQYF. CDR3 in DNA: TGTGCCAGCAGTTTGAGATCCCCCGTTCTGTACGAGCAGTACTTC.

V is TRBV19 and J is TRBJ1-5, with 9 bases matching TRBD1. Germline loops: CDR1 LNHDA, CDR2 SQIVND (reference sequence). This CDR3 has 15 amino acids. V lost 6 bases to trimming and J lost 7 bases; unmatched junction nucleotides: 10. CDR3 sequence (DNA): TGTGCCAGTAGCCTGTTGGGACAGGGTGGCCAGCCCCAGCATTTT. It is translated as CASSLLGQGGQPQHF. The whole variable domain, filled in from reference TRBV19 and TRBJ1-5, reads DGGITQSPKYLFRKEGQNVTLSCEQNLNHDAMYWYRQDPGQGLRLIYYSQIVNDFQKGDIAEGYSVSREKKESFPLTVTSAQKNPTAFYLCASSLLGQGGQPQHFGDGTRLSIL.

A single count supports this clone. This chain connects TRBV2 to TRBJ2-7; the D is unclear. The CDR3 is 13 residues long. Germline V CDR1 and CDR2: SNHLY, FYNNEI. V was shortened by 5 bases and J by 2 bases, with 10 bases between the two germline ends. The CDR3 DNA reads as TGTGCCAGCAGTCGTCAGCTCCCCTACGAGCAGTACTTC. This gives the protein CASSRQLPYEQYF.

This chain links TRBV6-5 with TRBJ2-7; TRBD2 agrees at 8 bases. With V trimmed by 6 bases and J by 4 bases, 8 bases remained unmatched. The germline gives CDR1 MNHEY, CDR2 SVGAGI. The CDR3 contains 14 residues. CDR3 nucleotides: TGTGCCAGCAGACCCCTTGGCGGGAGGTACGAGCAGTACTTC. Protein: CASRPLGGRYEQYF.

The chain links TRBV14 to TRBJ1-1; D ambiguous. Trimming removed 1 base from V and 11 bases from J, with 14 bases in between. CDR1 and CDR2 (germline): SGHDN, FVKESK. The CDR3 consists of 13 residues. CDR3 residues: CASSQGALGSAFF. CDR3 nucleotide sequence: TGTGCCAGCAGCCAAGGGGCTCTGGGTAGCGCTTTCTTT.

With regard to this clone: The sample carries other DNA sequences with the same CDR3. The chain recombines TRBV6-5 with TRBJ2-7, with a weak D call TRBD2 (6 bases). Deletions cut 2 bases from V and 0 bases from J, with 11 bases between. The germline CDR1 and CDR2 sequences are MNHEY and SVGAGI. The CDR3 is made up of 15 amino acids. As DNA, the CDR3 is TGTGCCAGCAGTTACAGTAGCGGCACCTCCTACGAGCAGTACTTC. This encodes CASSYSSGTSYEQYF.

The V and J genes are TRBV7-2 and TRBJ2-5, with 10 bases aligning to TRBD2. This CDR3 spans 16 amino acids. With 5 bases clipped from V and 2 bases from J, the junction kept 8 bases outside the gene matches. Germline V gene sequence: CDR1 SGHTA, CDR2 FQGNSA. As DNA, the CDR3 is TGTGCCAGCAGCCCCGCTAGCGGGAGAGGGCAAGAGACCCAGTACTTC. It translates to CASSPASGRGQETQYF.